The 19 T cell receptor beta chains below all came from one sample that was sequenced in a study of CD8 T cells in Susac syndrome. RNA, at about 0.45 to 1 ug, was reverse transcribed with random hexamers. TCRdb analysed the immunoSEQ multiplex PCR reads with MiXCR anew, one entry per CDR3 protein. Of about 200,000 distinct CDR3 sequences listed, 85% to 95% are singletons. The sequenced sample was CD4+ T cells from PBMCs. These receptors came from a human donor in good health.

This sequence joins TRBV12-3 or TRBV12-4 and TRBJ1-1, with no clear D. This CDR3 is 14 amino acids long. Trimming shortened V by 3 bases and J by 0 bases, and 8 bases separated the two germline ends. The CDR3 coding sequence is TGTGCCAGCAGTTTCGACATCCTGAACACTGAAGCTTTCTTT. Encoded protein: CASSFDILNTEAFF.

This clonotype was observed once. V usage is TRBV2 and J usage is TRBJ1-2; D not resolved. V lost 7 bases and J lost 4, with 13 bases in between. CDR3 size: 13 residues. Germline loops: CDR1 SNHLY, CDR2 FYNNEI. The CDR3 spells CASNDLVSYGYTF. CDR3 DNA sequence: TGTGCCAGCAATGATCTTGTTAGCTATGGCTACACCTTC.

The chain has TRBV9 and TRBJ1-1; the D is unclear. Germline-derived CDR1 and CDR2 are SGDLS and YYNGEE. The germline V and J ends were trimmed by 0 bases and 4 bases, with 7 bases remaining between them. The CDR3 is 13 amino acids. CDR3 residues: CASSVGTGTEAFF. The CDR3 DNA follows: TGTGCCAGCAGCGTAGGGACGGGCACTGAAGCTTTCTTT. The full variable domain, in which reference TRBV9 and TRBJ1-1 provide the parts outside the CDR3, is DSGVTQTPKHLITATGQRVTLRCSPRSGDLSVYWYQQSLDQGLQFLIQYYNGEERAKGNILERFSAQQFPDLHSELNLSSLELGDSALYFCASSVGTGTEAFFGQGTRLTVV.

The chain employs TRBV7-9 and TRBJ2-1; TRBD2 might be the D (7 bases). The CDR3 length is 14 residues. Trimming cost V 4 bases and J 12 bases, with 19 bases left between them. CDR1 and CDR2 (germline): SEHNR, FQNEAQ (reference sequence). The CDR3 protein is CASSSNRGATRQFF. DNA for the CDR3: TGTGCCAGCAGCTCCAACCGGGGGGCAACCAGGCAGTTCTTC.

The chain uses TRBV19 and TRBJ2-7; a weak D match, TRBD1 (5 bases). Trimming left V 3 bases short and J 0 bases short, with 9 bases between. Germline V gives CDR1 LNHDA, CDR2 SQIVND (reference sequence). There are 14 residues in the CDR3. The CDR3 sequence: CASSISTDSYEQYF. Written as DNA, the CDR3 is TGTGCCAGTAGTATCTCGACAGACTCCTACGAGCAGTACTTC.

The J gene is TRBJ2-5, the V gene TRBV18; D is unresolved. The CDR3 loop spans 15 amino acids. Looked up from germline, CDR1 is KGHSH and CDR2 is LQKENI. Between the trimmed V and J ends, which lost 2 bases and 1 base, there was a span of 11 bases. The CDR3 DNA follows: TGTGCCAGCTCACCAGGAATGGGCTTCCAAGAGACCCAGTACTTC. Its translation is CASSPGMGFQETQYF.

The chain carries TRBV27 and TRBJ1-5; D is perhaps TRBD1 (6 bases). The germline V gene has CDR1 MNHEY and CDR2 SMNVEV (reference sequence). Trimming took 3 bases from V and 5 from J, leaving 11 bases between them. The CDR3 is made up of 14 amino acids. This CDR3 reads CASSFSGGHQPQHF. In DNA, the CDR3 is TGTGCCAGCAGTTTTAGTGGGGGGCATCAGCCCCAGCATTTT.

The rearrangement uses TRBV29-1 and TRBJ1-1; D is unclear. The V gene lost 5 bases and the J gene lost 0 bases, with 10 bases spanning the gap. Per germline, CDR1 SQVTM and CDR2 ANQGSEA. This CDR3 has 13 amino acids. The CDR3 region is CSVNTQLNTEAFF. For the CDR3, the DNA is TGCAGCGTTAACACACAGCTGAACACTGAAGCTTTCTTT.

The genes are TRBV20-1 and TRBJ2-1; weak D call: TRBD2 (5 bases). Trimming shortened V by 0 bases and J by 0 bases, and 15 bases separated the two germline ends. This CDR3 contains 17 residues. Germline V gene data show CDR1 as DFQATT and CDR2 as SNEGSKA (reference sequence). The DNA for the CDR3 is TGCAGTGCTAGAGATCACCAGCGGATAAGCTCCTACAATGAGCAGTTCTTC. Translated: CSARDHQRISSYNEQFF.

The chain recombines TRBV6-2 or TRBV6-3 with TRBJ1-1; D not resolved. The CDR3 sequence is 13 residues long. The germline CDR1 and CDR2 sequences are MNHEY and SVGEGT. Trimming left V 7 bases short and J 4 bases short, with 13 bases between. CDR3 region: CASIRGGITEAFF. The CDR3, as DNA: TGTGCCAGCATACGGGGAGGTATCACTGAAGCTTTCTTT.

The rearrangement links TRBV5-6 to TRBJ2-1, with a possible D match to TRBD1 (5 bases). CDR1 is SGHDT, CDR2 YYEEEE, per germline. The CDR3 totals 16 residues. Between the trimmed V and J ends, which lost 0 bases and 6 bases, there was a span of 16 bases. CDR3 in DNA: TGTGCCAGCAGCTTGGGACAGAGCCCGCCCATCAATGAGCAGTTCTTC. It codes for CASSLGQSPPINEQFF.

This sequence joins TRBV27 and TRBJ1-3; possibly TRBD1 for D (6 bases). Per the germline V gene, CDR1 is MNHEY and CDR2 is SMNVEV (reference sequence). The CDR3 has 14 amino acids. Trimming pared 5 bases from V and 0 bases from J, leaving 8 bases between. The CDR3 here is CASSRTVSGNTIYF. The CDR3 nucleotides read TGTGCCAGCAGTCGGACAGTCTCTGGAAACACCATATATTTT.

The genes are TRBV27 and TRBJ2-1; TRBD1 agrees at 8 bases. The germline gives CDR1 MNHEY, CDR2 SMNVEV (reference sequence). With V trimmed by 7 bases and J by 8 bases, 16 bases remained unmatched. This CDR3 is built from 16 residues. This chain's CDR3 is CASTARGTGVVHEQFF. The CDR3 nucleotides are TGTGCCAGCACCGCACGGGGGACAGGAGTGGTCCATGAGCAGTTCTTC.

The chain links TRBV5-1 to TRBJ1-4; D gene unclear. V was shortened by 2 bases and J by 10 bases, with 9 bases between the two germline ends. The CDR3 is 12 residues long. CDR1 and CDR2 (germline): SGHRS, YFSETQ. In nucleotides, the CDR3 is TGCGCCAGCAGCTTCACAGAGGGAAAACTGTTTTTT. Protein product: CASSFTEGKLFF.

The rearrangement joins TRBV24-1 to TRBJ2-2, with D uncertain. Between the trimmed V and J ends, which lost 1 base and 7 bases, there was a span of 3 bases. The length of the CDR3 is 12 residues. Germline V gene sequence: CDR1 KGHDR, CDR2 SFDVKD. CDR3 nucleotides: TGTGCCACCAGTGATTTAGTCGGGGAGCTGTTTTTT. Translated: CATSDLVGELFF.

This clonotype was seen a single time. The chain recombines TRBV6-5 with TRBJ2-6, with TRBD2 identical over 11 bases. V was clipped by 2 bases and J by 0 bases; unmatched bases: 9. In germline, CDR1 is MNHEY, CDR2 SVGAGI. This CDR3 has 20 residues. The CDR3 sequence is CASSYQSSGGPSSGANVLTF. The CDR3 DNA reads as TGTGCCAGCAGTTACCAATCTAGCGGGGGGCCCAGCTCTGGGGCCAACGTCCTGACTTTC.

The V call is TRBV20-1, the J call TRBJ2-7; 8 bases are a match to TRBD1. The V gene's germline CDR1 is DFQATT and CDR2 SNEGSKA (reference sequence). After removal of 2 bases from V and 6 bases from J, the junction contained 9 bases not matched to a gene. The CDR3 spans 14 residues. The CDR3 nucleotides are TGCAGTGCTAGACCGGACAGGGCCGGGGGCGAGCAGTACTTC. Protein product: CSARPDRAGGEQYF.

This sequence joins TRBV20-1 and TRBJ2-3; 9 bases are shared with TRBD2. This CDR3 is built from 17 residues. CDR1 and CDR2 from the germline V gene are DFQATT and SNEGSKA (reference sequence). V dropped 7 bases and J dropped 0; count of bases not matched to a gene: 14. The CDR3 nucleotides read TGCAGTGGAGCATCAGGAGCGGGGGGTGCTAGCACAGATACGCAGTATTTT. Translating gives CSGASGAGGASTDTQYF.

The chain's CDR3 is CASSRTGAETQYF. The CDR3 nucleotides read TGTGCCAGCTCACGGACAGGGGCAGAGACCCAGTACTTC. The chain recombines TRBV18 with TRBJ2-5; 9 bases agree with TRBD1. Germline CDR1 is KGHSH and CDR2 is LQKENI. This CDR3 comprises 13 residues. J was trimmed by 4 bases and V by 4 bases; bases with no gene match: 1.